This T cell receptor beta chain was recovered during a study of post-analysis software for immune sequencing data (dated by TCRdb to between 2014 and 2017). For context, the study as a whole: Relapsing-remitting, secondary progressive and progressive-relapsing multiple sclerosis were recorded as disease courses, and subtype annotation was lacking for some patients. The patient repertoires were compared against around 11 previously published healthy control repertoires obtained from donors aged 6 to 25 years. A subset of samples was prepared in parallel using single-end sample barcoding, then pooled and co-amplified after Illumina adapter ligation.

To demonstrate the VDJtools post-analysis software, TCR beta repertoires were profiled from the peripheral blood of 13 young patients with multiple sclerosis. The multiple sclerosis patients were children and adolescents between roughly 6 and 16 years of age. As to this clonotype: Its antigen has not been determined. Base qualities are missing; no much larger clone stands one base away.

The CDR3 sequence holds 14 residues, the cysteine and phenylalanine included. Only the CDR3 DNA stays, 42 bases, in frame from base 1. In the germline V gene, CDR1 corresponds to ENHRY and CDR2 to SYGVKD. V is reduced by 6 bases and J by 6 bases, leaving a spacing of 17 bases between them. Libraries were prepared through PCR. TCRdb shows the sequencer as Illumina HiSeq 2500. To reduce PCR and sequencing biases, unique molecular identifiers were built into the TCR beta cDNA libraries. Every 1 to 10 million input T cells yielded 500,000 or so cDNA molecules, meaning each molecule approximated one T cell. The patient libraries were prepared and sequenced using the same protocol as the earlier healthy control dataset. Samples belonging to the same batch were prepared together, multiplexed and sequenced on a shared HiSeq lane. The original pipeline was this. MIGEC was used to process the raw barcoded reads, and molecular identifier groups with only a single read were discarded before consensus assembly and CDR3 extraction. Clonotype tables were post-analysed with VDJtools, and diversity was normalized by down-sampling all datasets to the smallest sample size. Repertoire overlap clustering matched CDR3 amino acid but not nucleotide sequences to correct batch-related cross-sample contamination. The raw public data were reprocessed by TCRdb itself: fastp quality trimming at Q25, MiXCR clonotype calling, in-frame beta chains only. Rows with a matching CDR3 protein are joined into one entry that keeps the most common DNA and genes. TCRdb's processing, not the study's, gives the V and J calls here. The sample data list 740,000 or so distinct CDR3 sequences, and roughly half of these were observed just once. Of the sample, 4.6% is held by the ten largest clones.

Study-wide findings and limitations: The multiple sclerosis patient group was slightly younger than the control group. Direct clustering with F measure showed strong co-clustering of samples prepared in the same batch, prompting a batch-effect correction. Multiple sclerosis patients had significantly lower normalized Chao1 diversity than controls, a result that suggests substantial peripheral T-cell clonal expansion. Significantly higher frequencies in patients than in controls were found for roughly 5 TRBV segments, including TRBV5-6, TRBV5-1 and TRBV20-1.

Sequenced: blood. The sequence links TRBV10-3 to TRBJ1-2; no D gene call is confident. The receptor was isolated from a girl between 5 and 17 years old with multiple sclerosis. The CDR3 is CAIRLQTVPHGYTF. The bases read TGTGCCATCAGACTTCAAACCGTCCCCCATGGCTACACCTTC.